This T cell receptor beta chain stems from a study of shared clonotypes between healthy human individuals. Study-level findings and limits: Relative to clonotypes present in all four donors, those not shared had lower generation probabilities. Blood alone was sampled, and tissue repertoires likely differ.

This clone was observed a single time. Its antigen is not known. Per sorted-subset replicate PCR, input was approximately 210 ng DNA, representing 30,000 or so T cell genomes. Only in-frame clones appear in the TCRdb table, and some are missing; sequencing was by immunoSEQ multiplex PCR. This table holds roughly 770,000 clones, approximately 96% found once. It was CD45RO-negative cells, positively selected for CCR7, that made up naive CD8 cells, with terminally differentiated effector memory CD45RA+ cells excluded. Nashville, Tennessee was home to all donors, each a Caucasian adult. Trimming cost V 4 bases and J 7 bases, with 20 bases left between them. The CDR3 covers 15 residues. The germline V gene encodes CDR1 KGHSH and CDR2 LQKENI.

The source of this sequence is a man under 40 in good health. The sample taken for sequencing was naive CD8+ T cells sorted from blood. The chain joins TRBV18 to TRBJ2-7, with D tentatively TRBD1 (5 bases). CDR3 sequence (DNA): TGTGCCAGCTCACTCGGCGACCCCAGGGTGAGGGAGCAGTACTTC. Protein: CASSLGDPRVREQYF. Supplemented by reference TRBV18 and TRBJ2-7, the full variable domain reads NAGVMQNPRHLVRRRGQEARLRCSPMKGHSHVYWYRQLPEEGLKFMVYLQKENIIDESGMPKERFSAEFPKEGPSILRIQQVVRGDSAAYFCASSLGDPRVREQYFGPGTRLTVT.